This is a list of T cell receptor beta chains from one sample in a study of OX40 agonist ivuxolimab in advanced cancers. Data came from immunoSEQ multiplex PCR; TCRdb stores just in-frame clones and leaves some out. The sample yields about 61,000 clones, around four fifths seen once. The source material was CD4+ or CD8+ T cells sorted from blood, sampled in a trial of the OX40 agonist ivuxolimab. The receptor source for this set is an adult with an advanced solid tumor such as melanoma, head and neck, liver or kidney cancer. The CDR3 runs from the conserved cysteine through the conserved F or W. Each record gives: V gene, J gene, clone size, D gene, CDR3 protein, CDR3 DNA. A D gene is named only where the DNA matches it firmly. Some rows mark clone size as missing; the rest say once, few, many or name a class of expanded clone.

V gene: TRBV7-9
J gene: TRBJ2-1
clone size: -
D gene: TRBD1
CDR3 protein: CASSRGTGWDEQFF
CDR3 DNA: TGTGCCAGCAGCAGGGGGACAGGGTGGGATGAGCAGTTCTTC

V gene: TRBV28
J gene: TRBJ1-4
clone size: -
D gene: TRBD1
CDR3 protein: CASSSGGTGNEKLFF
CDR3 DNA: TGTGCCAGCAGTTCCGGAGGGACAGGGAATGAAAAACTGTTTTTT

V gene: TRBV7-3
J gene: TRBJ2-2
clone size: -
D gene: TRBD1
CDR3 protein: CASSPDRVQGNTGELFF
CDR3 DNA: TGTGCCAGCAGTCCGGACAGGGTCCAGGGGAACACCGGGGAGCTGTTTTTT

V gene: TRBV5-1
J gene: TRBJ2-7
clone size: -
D gene: -
CDR3 protein: CASSRTDGYAEQYF
CDR3 DNA: TGCGCCAGCAGCCGGACAGACGGATATGCGGAGCAGTACTTC

V gene: TRBV2
J gene: TRBJ2-3
clone size: -
D gene: -
CDR3 protein: CASSGPAANF
CDR3 DNA: TGTGCCAGCAGCGGGCCCGCAGCAAATTTT

V gene: TRBV9
J gene: TRBJ2-1
clone size: -
D gene: TRBD2
CDR3 protein: CASSVDPTGTSGGGEQFF
CDR3 DNA: TGTGCCAGCAGCGTAGACCCGACCGGGACTAGCGGGGGCGGTGAGCAGTTCTTC

V gene: TRBV5-6
J gene: TRBJ2-3
clone size: -
D gene: TRBD1
CDR3 protein: CASSFLRQGMADTQYF
CDR3 DNA: TGTGCCAGCAGCTTTTTACGACAGGGAATGGCAGATACGCAGTATTTT

V gene: TRBV19
J gene: TRBJ2-2
clone size: -
D gene: -
CDR3 protein: CASSIGLQHTGELFF
CDR3 DNA: TGTGCCAGTAGTATTGGGCTCCAACACACCGGGGAGCTGTTTTTT

V gene: TRBV6-1
J gene: TRBJ2-2
clone size: -
D gene: -
CDR3 protein: CASSAEGAGELFF
CDR3 DNA: TGTGCCAGCAGCGCAGAGGGGGCCGGGGAGCTGTTTTTT

V gene: TRBV7-9
J gene: TRBJ2-3
clone size: -
D gene: -
CDR3 protein: CASSPGGVREDTQYF
CDR3 DNA: TGTGCCAGCAGCCCGGGGGGCGTACGAGAAGATACGCAGTATTTT

V gene: TRBV6-5
J gene: TRBJ2-3
clone size: -
D gene: TRBD1
CDR3 protein: CASSNGQASTDTQYF
CDR3 DNA: TGTGCCAGCAGTAACGGACAGGCGAGCACAGATACGCAGTATTTT

V gene: TRBV6-1
J gene: TRBJ1-5
clone size: -
D gene: -
CDR3 protein: CASSALDGNQPQHF
CDR3 DNA: TGTGCCAGCAGTGCTCTAGATGGCAATCAGCCCCAGCATTTT

V gene: TRBV21-1
J gene: TRBJ2-5
clone size: -
D gene: -
CDR3 protein: CASSTLQGIQETQYF
CDR3 DNA: TGTGCCAGCAGCACCCTACAGGGCATCCAAGAGACCCAGTACTTC

V gene: TRBV7-9
J gene: TRBJ1-1
clone size: once
D gene: -
CDR3 protein: CASSVDQYTEAFF
CDR3 DNA: TGTGCCAGCAGCGTCGACCAGTACACTGAAGCTTTCTTT

V gene: TRBV7-9
J gene: TRBJ2-2
clone size: -
D gene: TRBD2
CDR3 protein: CASSAGTSPTGELFF
CDR3 DNA: TGTGCCAGCAGCGCCGGGACTAGCCCCACCGGGGAGCTGTTTTTT

V gene: TRBV4-3
J gene: TRBJ2-1
clone size: -
D gene: -
CDR3 protein: CASSQEDRDSNEQFF
CDR3 DNA: TGCGCCAGCAGCCAAGAAGACAGAGACTCCAATGAGCAGTTCTTC

V gene: TRBV6-1
J gene: TRBJ2-7
clone size: -
D gene: -
CDR3 protein: CASTPPSVGEQYF
CDR3 DNA: TGTGCCAGCACCCCCCCAAGCGTGGGCGAGCAGTACTTC

V gene: TRBV11-2
J gene: TRBJ2-3
clone size: -
D gene: TRBD2
CDR3 protein: CASRGGDTQYF
CDR3 DNA: TGTGCCAGCCGGGGGGGGGATACGCAGTATTTT

V gene: TRBV11-3
J gene: TRBJ2-5
clone size: -
D gene: -
CDR3 protein: CASSLPIEGTQYF
CDR3 DNA: TGTGCCAGCAGCTTACCCATCGAAGGGACCCAGTACTTC

V gene: TRBV14
J gene: TRBJ2-5
clone size: few
D gene: -
CDR3 protein: CASSQDPLRETQYF
CDR3 DNA: TGTGCCAGCAGCCAAGATCCCCTACGAGAGACCCAGTACTTC

V gene: TRBV7-2
J gene: TRBJ2-7
clone size: -
D gene: TRBD2
CDR3 protein: CASSFNGGAYEQYF
CDR3 DNA: TGTGCCAGCAGCTTCAACGGGGGGGCCTACGAGCAGTACTTC

V gene: TRBV28
J gene: TRBJ2-5
clone size: -
D gene: -
CDR3 protein: CASTTGWEGNEETQYF
CDR3 DNA: TGTGCCAGCACTACCGGGTGGGAAGGGAATGAAGAGACCCAGTACTTC

V gene: TRBV19
J gene: TRBJ1-1
clone size: -
D gene: TRBD1
CDR3 protein: CASRGQLPNTEAFF
CDR3 DNA: TGTGCCAGTAGGGGACAGTTGCCGAACACTGAAGCTTTCTTT

V gene: TRBV6-5
J gene: TRBJ2-5
clone size: -
D gene: -
CDR3 protein: CASSYSAGQGETQYF
CDR3 DNA: TGTGCCAGCAGTTACTCGGCGGGACAAGGGGAGACCCAGTACTTC

V gene: TRBV7-8
J gene: TRBJ2-3
clone size: -
D gene: -
CDR3 protein: CASSTFGTDTQYF
CDR3 DNA: TGTGCCAGCAGCACTTTTGGGACAGATACGCAGTATTTT

V gene: TRBV5-7
J gene: TRBJ2-7
clone size: -
D gene: -
CDR3 protein: CASRLGAREQYF
CDR3 DNA: TGTGCCAGCAGGCTTGGGGCGCGGGAGCAGTACTTC

V gene: TRBV7-2
J gene: TRBJ2-7
clone size: -
D gene: TRBD1
CDR3 protein: CASSLAGTGSSYEQYF
CDR3 DNA: TGTGCCAGCAGTCTAGCTGGGACAGGGAGCTCCTACGAGCAGTACTTC

V gene: TRBV19
J gene: TRBJ2-3
clone size: -
D gene: TRBD2
CDR3 protein: CASSTGLAWADTQYF
CDR3 DNA: TGTGCCAGTAGTACGGGACTAGCGTGGGCGGATACGCAGTATTTT

V gene: TRBV7-2
J gene: TRBJ1-6
clone size: -
D gene: -
CDR3 protein: CASSIGTSYNSPLHF
CDR3 DNA: TGTGCCAGCAGCATCGGGACGTCTTATAATTCACCCCTCCACTTT

V gene: TRBV21-1
J gene: TRBJ1-2
clone size: once
D gene: -
CDR3 protein: CARVTGFPLNYGYTF
CDR3 DNA: TGTGCCAGGGTAACAGGGTTTCCCCTTAACTATGGCTACACCTTC

V gene: TRBV5-4
J gene: TRBJ1-6
clone size: -
D gene: TRBD1
CDR3 protein: CASSFETGNSPLHF
CDR3 DNA: TGTGCCAGCAGCTTCGAGACAGGGAATTCACCCCTCCACTTT

V gene: TRBV5-6
J gene: TRBJ2-3
clone size: -
D gene: -
CDR3 protein: CASSSTGVPDTQYF
CDR3 DNA: TGTGCCAGCAGCTCCACCGGGGTCCCAGATACGCAGTATTTT

V gene: TRBV7-2
J gene: TRBJ1-2
clone size: -
D gene: -
CDR3 protein: CASSLFRDIIGF
CDR3 DNA: TGTGCCAGCAGCTTATTCCGGGACATCATAGGGTTC

V gene: TRBV18
J gene: TRBJ2-3
clone size: -
D gene: -
CDR3 protein: CASSPSTDTQYF
CDR3 DNA: TGTGCCAGCTCACCAAGCACAGATACGCAGTATTTT

V gene: TRBV29-1
J gene: TRBJ1-1
clone size: -
D gene: -
CDR3 protein: CSSTGPPSTEAFF
CDR3 DNA: TGCAGCTCCACCGGGCCCCCCAGCACTGAAGCTTTCTTT

V gene: TRBV30
J gene: TRBJ2-1
clone size: -
D gene: TRBD1
CDR3 protein: CAWSTGTGIYNEQFF
CDR3 DNA: TGTGCCTGGAGTACAGGGACAGGGATTTACAATGAGCAGTTCTTC